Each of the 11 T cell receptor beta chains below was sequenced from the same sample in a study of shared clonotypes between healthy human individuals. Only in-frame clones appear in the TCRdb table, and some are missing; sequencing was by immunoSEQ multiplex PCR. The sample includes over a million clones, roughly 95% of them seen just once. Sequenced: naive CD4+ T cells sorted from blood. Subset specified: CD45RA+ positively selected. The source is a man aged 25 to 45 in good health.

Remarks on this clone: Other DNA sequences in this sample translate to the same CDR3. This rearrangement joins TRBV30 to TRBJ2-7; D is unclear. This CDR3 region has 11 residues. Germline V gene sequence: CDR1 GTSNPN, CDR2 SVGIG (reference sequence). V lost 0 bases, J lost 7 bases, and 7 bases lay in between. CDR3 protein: CAWSVLLEQYF. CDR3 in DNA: TGTGCCTGGAGTGTACTTCTGGAGCAGTACTTC.

CDR3 DNA: TGTGCCAGCAGCCGGGACTACCTTCGTGAGCAGTACTTC. Translated, it gives CASSRDYLREQYF. This chain joins TRBV6-1 and TRBJ2-7, with 7 bases matching TRBD2. The CDR3 is 13 residues long. V lost 6 bases to trimming and J lost 7 bases; unmatched junction nucleotides: 9. CDR1 and CDR2 from the germline V gene are MNHNS and SASEGT.

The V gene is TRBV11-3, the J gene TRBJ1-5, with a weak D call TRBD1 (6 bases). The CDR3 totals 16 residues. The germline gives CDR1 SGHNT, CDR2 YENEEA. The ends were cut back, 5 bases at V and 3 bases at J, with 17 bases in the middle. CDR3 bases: TGTGCCAGCAGCCTTGGGGGGGGGCTGTACAATCAGCCCCAGCATTTT. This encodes CASSLGGGLYNQPQHF.

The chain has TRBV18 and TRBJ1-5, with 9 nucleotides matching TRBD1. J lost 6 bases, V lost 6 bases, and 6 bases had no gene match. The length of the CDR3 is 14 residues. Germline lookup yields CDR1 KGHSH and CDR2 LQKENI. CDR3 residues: CASSPGTGRQPQHF. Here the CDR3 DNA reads TGTGCCAGCTCGCCCGGGACAGGGCGTCAGCCCCAGCATTTT.

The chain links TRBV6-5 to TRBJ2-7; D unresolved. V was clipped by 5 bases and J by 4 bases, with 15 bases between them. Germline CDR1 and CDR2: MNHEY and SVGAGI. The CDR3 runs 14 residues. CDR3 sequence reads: CASSPVIPAYEQYF. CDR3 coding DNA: TGTGCCAGCAGTCCCGTGATACCGGCTTACGAGCAGTACTTC.

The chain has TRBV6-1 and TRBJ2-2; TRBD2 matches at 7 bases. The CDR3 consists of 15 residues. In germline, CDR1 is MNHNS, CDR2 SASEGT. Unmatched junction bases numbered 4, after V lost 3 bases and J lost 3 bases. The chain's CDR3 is CASSDGTIDTGELFF. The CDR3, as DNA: TGTGCCAGCAGTGACGGGACTATCGACACCGGGGAGCTGTTTTTT.

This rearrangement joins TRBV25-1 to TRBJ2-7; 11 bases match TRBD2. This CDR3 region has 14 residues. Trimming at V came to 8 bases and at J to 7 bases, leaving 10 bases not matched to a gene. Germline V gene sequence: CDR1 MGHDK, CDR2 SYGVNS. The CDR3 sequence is CASSNSGRAGEQYF. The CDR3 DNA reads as TGTGCCAGCTCCAATAGCGGGAGGGCCGGGGAGCAGTACTTC.

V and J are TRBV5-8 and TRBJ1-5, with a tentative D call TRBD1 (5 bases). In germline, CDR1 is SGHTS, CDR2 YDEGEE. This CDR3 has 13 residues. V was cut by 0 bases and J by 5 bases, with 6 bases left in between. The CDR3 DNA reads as TGTGCCAGCAGCTTGGGGGGGGATCAGCCCCAGCATTTT. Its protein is CASSLGGDQPQHF.

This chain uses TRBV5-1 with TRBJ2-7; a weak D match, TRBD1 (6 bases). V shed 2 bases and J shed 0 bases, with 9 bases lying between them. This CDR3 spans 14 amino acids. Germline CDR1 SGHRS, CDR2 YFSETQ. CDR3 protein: CASSFGQSSYEQYF. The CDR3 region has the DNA TGCGCCAGCAGCTTTGGACAGAGCTCCTACGAGCAGTACTTC. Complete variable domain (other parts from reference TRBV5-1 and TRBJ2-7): KAGVTQTPRYLIKTRGQQVTLSCSPISGHRSVSWYQQTPGQGLQFLFEYFSETQRNKGNFPGRFSGRQFSNSRSEMNVSTLELGDSALYLCASSFGQSSYEQYFGPGTRLTVT.

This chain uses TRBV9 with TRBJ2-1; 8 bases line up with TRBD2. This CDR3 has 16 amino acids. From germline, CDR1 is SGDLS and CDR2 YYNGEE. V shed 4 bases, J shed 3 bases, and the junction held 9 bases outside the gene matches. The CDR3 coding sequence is TGTGCCAGCAGCCTTGGTTTACTAGCGGTCTACAATGAGCAGTTCTTC. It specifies CASSLGLLAVYNEQFF.

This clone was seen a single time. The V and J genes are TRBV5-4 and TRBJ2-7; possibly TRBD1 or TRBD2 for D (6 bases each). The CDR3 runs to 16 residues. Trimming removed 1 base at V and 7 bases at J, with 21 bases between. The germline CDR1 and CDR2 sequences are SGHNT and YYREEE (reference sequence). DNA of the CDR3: TGTGCCAGCAGCTTGCGGGGGACAACGAGGAGTGGGGAGCAGTACTTC. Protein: CASSLRGTTRSGEQYF.